This T cell receptor beta chain appears in the sequencing data of a study of blood T cell repertoires in COVID-19. In the authors' workflow: How many nucleated cells were present was estimated from reference gene primer amplification. Method: immunoSEQ multiplex PCR; TCRdb's copy keeps in-frame clones and lacks some. From that table come the V and J calls and clone size; the DNA was used to work out D and trimming. The data show about 180,000 clones, nearly 80% seen once. Participants spanned ages roughly 18 to 90 years and resided in 20 to 25 US areas. The germline gives CDR1 ENHRY, CDR2 SYGVKD. This CDR3 comprises 13 residues. V was clipped by 4 bases and J by 5 bases; unmatched bases: 2.

This receptor was obtained from a man aged 55 to 69 who had been exposed to COVID-19. Sequenced material: PBMCs or T cells enriched from blood (not recorded which). The chain combines TRBV10-3 with TRBJ2-3; 8 bases line up with TRBD1. The CDR3 loop is CAISGQGRDTQYF. CDR3 sequence (DNA): TGTGCCATCAGTGGACAGGGGCGAGATACGCAGTATTTT.